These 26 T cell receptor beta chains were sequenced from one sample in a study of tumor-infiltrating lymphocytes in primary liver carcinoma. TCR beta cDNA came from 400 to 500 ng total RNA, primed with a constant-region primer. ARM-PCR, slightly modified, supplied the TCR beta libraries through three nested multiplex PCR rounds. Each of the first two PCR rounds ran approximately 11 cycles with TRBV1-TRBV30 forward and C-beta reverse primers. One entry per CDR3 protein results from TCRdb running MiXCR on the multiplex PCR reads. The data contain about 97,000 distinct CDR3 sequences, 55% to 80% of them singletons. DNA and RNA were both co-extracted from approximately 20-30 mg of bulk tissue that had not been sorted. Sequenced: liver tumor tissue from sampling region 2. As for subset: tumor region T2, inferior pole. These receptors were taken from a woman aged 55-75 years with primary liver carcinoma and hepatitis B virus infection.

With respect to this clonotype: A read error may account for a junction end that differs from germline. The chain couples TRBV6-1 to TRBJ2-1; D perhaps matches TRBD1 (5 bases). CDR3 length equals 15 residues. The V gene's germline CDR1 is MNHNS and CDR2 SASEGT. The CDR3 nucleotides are TGTGCCAGCAGTGAAGGACAGTTTGAGTGCAATGAGCTGTTCTTC. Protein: CASSEGQFECNELFF.

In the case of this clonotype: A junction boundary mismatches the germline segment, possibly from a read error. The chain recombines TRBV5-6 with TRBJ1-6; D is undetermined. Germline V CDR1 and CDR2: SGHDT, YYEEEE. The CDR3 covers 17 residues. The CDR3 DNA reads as TGTGCCAGCACGTCGGGTCGATGTGGCAGGTATAGTTCACCCCTCCACTTT. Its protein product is CASTSGRCGRYSSPLHF.

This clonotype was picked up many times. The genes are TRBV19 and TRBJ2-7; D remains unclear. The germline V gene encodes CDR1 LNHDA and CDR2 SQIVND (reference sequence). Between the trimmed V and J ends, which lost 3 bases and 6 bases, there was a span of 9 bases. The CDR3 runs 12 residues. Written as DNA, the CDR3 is TGTGCCAGTAGTATCCTCGGTGGCGAGCAGTACTTC. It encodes CASSILGGEQYF.

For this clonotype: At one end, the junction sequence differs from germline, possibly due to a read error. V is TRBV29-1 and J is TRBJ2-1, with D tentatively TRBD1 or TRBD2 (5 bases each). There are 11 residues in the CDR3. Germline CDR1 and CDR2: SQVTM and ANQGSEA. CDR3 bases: TGCAGCGTTCTCGGGACCCATGAGCAGCTCTTC. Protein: CSVLGTHEQLF.

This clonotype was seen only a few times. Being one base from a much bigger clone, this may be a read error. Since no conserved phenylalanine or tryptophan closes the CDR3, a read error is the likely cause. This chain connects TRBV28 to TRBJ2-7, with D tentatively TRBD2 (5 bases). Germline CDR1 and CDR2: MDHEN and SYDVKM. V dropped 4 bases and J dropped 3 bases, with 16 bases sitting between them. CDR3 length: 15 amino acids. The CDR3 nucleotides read TGTGCCAGCAGTTCCCCTCGGGGATCCCTCTACGAGCAGTACCTC. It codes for CASSSPRGSLYEQYL.

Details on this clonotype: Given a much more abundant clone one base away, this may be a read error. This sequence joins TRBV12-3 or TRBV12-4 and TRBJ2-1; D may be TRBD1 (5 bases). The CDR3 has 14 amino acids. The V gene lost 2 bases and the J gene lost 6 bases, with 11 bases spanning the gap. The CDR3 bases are TGTGCCAGCAGTTTAAGCAGGGTCACCAATGAGCAGTTCTTC. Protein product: CASSLSRVTNEQFF.

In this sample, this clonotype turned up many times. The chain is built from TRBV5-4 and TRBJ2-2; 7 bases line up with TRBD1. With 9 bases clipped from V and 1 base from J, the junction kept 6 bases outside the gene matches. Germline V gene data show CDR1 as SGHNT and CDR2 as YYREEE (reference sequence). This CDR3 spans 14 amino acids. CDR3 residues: CATRDSLNTGELFF. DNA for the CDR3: TGTGCCACCCGGGACAGCCTGAACACCGGGGAGCTGTTTTTT. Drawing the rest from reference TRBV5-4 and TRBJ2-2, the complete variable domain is ETGVTQSPTHLIKTRGQQVTLRCSSQSGHNTVSWYQQALGQGPQFIFQYYREEENGRGNFPPRFSGLQFPNYSSELNVNALELDDSALYLCATRDSLNTGELFFGEGSRLTVL.

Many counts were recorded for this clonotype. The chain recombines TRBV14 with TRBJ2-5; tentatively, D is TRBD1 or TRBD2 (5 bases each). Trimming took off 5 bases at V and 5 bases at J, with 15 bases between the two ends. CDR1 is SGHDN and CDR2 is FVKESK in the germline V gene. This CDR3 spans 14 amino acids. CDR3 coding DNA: TGTGCCAGCAGCTCCCGCTGGGGGTTGGAGACCCAGTACTTC. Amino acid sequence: CASSSRWGLETQYF.

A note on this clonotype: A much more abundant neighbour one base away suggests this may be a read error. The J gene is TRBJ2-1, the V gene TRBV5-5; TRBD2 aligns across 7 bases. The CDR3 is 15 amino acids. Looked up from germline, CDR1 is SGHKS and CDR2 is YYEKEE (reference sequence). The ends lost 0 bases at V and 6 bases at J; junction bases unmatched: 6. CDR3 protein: CASSLDREAPNEQFF. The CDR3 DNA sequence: TGTGCCAGCAGCTTGGACCGGGAGGCTCCCAATGAGCAGTTCTTC.

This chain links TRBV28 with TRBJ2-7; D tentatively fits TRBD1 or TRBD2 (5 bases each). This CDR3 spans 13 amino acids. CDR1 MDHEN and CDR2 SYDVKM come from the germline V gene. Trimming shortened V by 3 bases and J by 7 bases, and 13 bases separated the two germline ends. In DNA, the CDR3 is TGTGCCAGCAGTTTCTCAGGGACCCCTGAGCAGTACTTC. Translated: CASSFSGTPEQYF.

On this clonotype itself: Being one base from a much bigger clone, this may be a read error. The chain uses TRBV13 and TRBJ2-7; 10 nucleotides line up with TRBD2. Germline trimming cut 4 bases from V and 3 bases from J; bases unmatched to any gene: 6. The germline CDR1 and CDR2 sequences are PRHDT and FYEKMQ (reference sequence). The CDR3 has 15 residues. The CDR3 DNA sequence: TGTGCCAGCAGCTCCCGGACTAGCGGACTCTACGAGCAGTACTTC. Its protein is CASSSRTSGLYEQYF.

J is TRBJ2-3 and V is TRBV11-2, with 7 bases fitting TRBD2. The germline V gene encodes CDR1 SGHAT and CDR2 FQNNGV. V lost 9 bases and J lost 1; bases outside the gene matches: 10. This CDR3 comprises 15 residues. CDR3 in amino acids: CASSLGLGCTDTQYF. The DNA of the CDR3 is TGTGCCAGTAGCCTCGGACTAGGATGCACAGATACGCAGTATTTT. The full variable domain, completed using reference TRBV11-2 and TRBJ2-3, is EAGVAQSPRYKIIEKRQSVAFWCNPISGHATLYWYQQILGQGPKLLIQFQNNGVVDDSQLPKDRFSAERLKGVDSTLKIQPAKLEDSAVYLCASSLGLGCTDTQYFGPGTRLTVL.

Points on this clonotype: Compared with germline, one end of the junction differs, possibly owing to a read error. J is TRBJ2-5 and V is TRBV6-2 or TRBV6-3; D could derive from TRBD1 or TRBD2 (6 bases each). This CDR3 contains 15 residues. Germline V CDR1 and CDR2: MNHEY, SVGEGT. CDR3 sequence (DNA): TGTGCCAGCAGTTTACTAGCTGGGGGCCAAGGGACCCAGTACTTC. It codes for CASSLLAGGQGTQYF.

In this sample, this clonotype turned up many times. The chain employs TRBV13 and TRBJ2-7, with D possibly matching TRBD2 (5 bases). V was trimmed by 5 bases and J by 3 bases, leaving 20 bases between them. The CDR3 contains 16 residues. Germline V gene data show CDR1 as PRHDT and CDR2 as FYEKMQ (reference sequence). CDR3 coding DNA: TGTGCCAGCAGCCCTACCCTCGGGGAATTCCGCTACGAGCAGTACTTC. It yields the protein CASSPTLGEFRYEQYF.

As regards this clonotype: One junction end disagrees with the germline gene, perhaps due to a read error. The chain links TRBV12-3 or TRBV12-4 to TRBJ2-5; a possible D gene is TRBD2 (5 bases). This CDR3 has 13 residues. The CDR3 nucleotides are TGTTCCAGGAACGAGGACTACCAAGAGACCCAGTACTTC. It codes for CSRNEDYQETQYF.

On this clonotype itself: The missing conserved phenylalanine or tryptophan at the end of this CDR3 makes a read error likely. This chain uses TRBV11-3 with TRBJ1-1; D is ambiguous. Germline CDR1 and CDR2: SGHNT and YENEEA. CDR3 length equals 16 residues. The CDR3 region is CASSLVGEYRNTGAFL. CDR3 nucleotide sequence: TGTGCCAGCAGCTTAGTCGGGGAGTACCGGAACACTGGAGCTTTCCTT.

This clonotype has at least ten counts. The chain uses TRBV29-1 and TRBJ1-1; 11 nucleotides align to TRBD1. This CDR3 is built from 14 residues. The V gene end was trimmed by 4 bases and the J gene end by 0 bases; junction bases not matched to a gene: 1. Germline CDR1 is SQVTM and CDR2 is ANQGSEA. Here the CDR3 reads CSVGTGGLNTEAFF. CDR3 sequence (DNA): TGCAGCGTTGGGACAGGGGGCTTGAACACTGAAGCTTTCTTT.

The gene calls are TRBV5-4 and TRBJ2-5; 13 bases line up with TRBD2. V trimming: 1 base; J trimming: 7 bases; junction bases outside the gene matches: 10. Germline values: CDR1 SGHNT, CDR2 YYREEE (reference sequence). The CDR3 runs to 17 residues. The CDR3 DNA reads TGTGCCAGCAGCTTGACGAGGACTAGCGGGAGCATCGGGACCCAGTACTTC. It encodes CASSLTRTSGSIGTQYF.

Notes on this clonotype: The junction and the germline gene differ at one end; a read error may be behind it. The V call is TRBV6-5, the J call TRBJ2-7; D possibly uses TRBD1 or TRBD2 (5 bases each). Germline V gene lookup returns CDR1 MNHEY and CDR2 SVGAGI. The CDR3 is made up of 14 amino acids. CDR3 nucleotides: TGTGCCAGCAGTCGACGGGGCCCATACTACGAACAGTACTTC. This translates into CASSRRGPYYEQYF.

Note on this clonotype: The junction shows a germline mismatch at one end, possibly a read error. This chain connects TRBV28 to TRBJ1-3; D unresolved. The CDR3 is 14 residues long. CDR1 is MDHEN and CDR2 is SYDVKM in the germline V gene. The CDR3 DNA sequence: TGTGCCAGCAGCATGTTTGGGGTTGTAAACGCCATATATTTT. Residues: CASSMFGVVNAIYF.

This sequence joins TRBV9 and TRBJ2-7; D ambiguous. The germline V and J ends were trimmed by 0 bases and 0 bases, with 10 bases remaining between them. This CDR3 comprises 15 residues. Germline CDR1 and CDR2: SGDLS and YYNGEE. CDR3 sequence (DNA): TGTGCCAGCAGCGTAGGGTACTCTAACTCCTACGAGCAGTACTTC. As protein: CASSVGYSNSYEQYF.

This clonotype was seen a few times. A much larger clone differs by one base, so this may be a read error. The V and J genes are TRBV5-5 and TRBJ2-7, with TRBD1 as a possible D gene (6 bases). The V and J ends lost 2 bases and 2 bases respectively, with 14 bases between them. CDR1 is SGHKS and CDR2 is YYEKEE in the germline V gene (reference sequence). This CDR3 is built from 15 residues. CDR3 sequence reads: CASSFTLGDTYEQYF. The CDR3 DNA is TGTGCCAGCAGCTTCACCCTCGGGGACACCTACGAGCAGTACTTC.

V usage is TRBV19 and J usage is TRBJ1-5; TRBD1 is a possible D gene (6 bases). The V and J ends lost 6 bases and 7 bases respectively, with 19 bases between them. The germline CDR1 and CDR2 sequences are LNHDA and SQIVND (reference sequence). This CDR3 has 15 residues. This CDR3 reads CASRQQTGARQPQHF. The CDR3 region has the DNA TGTGCCAGTAGACAACAAACGGGGGCGCGGCAGCCCCAGCATTTT.

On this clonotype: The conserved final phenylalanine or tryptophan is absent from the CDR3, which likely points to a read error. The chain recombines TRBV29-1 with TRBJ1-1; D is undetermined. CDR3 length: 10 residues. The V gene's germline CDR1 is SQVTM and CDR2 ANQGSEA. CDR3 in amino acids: CSALNIEAFL. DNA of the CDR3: TGCAGCGCTTTGAACATTGAAGCTTTCTTA.

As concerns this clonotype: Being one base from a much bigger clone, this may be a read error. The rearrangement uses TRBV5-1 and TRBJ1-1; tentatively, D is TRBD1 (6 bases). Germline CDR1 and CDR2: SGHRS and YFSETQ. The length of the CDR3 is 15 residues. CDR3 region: CASSLSQGQGTEALF. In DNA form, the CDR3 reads TGCGCCAGCAGCTTGTCCCAGGGGCAGGGGACTGAAGCTTTATTT.

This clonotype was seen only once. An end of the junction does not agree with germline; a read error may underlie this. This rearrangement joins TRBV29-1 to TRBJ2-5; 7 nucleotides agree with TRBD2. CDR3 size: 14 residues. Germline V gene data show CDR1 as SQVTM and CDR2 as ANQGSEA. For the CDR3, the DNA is TGCAACGTTGAGGGGACTAACGGGAGGGAGACCCAGTACTTC. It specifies CNVEGTNGRETQYF.